Following are 31 T cell receptor beta chains from one sample sequenced in a study of blood T cell repertoires in COVID-19. Libraries were prepared by immunoSEQ multiplex PCR; TCRdb keeps only in-frame clonotypes and omits some of them. The sample shows about 360,000 clones, more than 85% of them seen only once. Sequencing was performed on peripheral blood. These receptor sequences come from a human donor in a cohort sampled during active COVID-19.

The CDR3 here is CASSLSISDGYTF. In DNA form, the CDR3 reads TGTGCCAGCAGTTTATCTATATCTGATGGCTACACCTTC. The chain employs TRBV12-3 or TRBV12-4 and TRBJ1-2; D is uncertain. This CDR3 spans 13 amino acids. The germline V and J ends were trimmed by 2 bases and 6 bases, with 10 bases remaining between them.

The V and J genes are TRBV9 and TRBJ2-5, with D maybe TRBD1 (6 bases). Trimming took 1 base from V and 2 from J, leaving 12 bases between them. The CDR3 spans 15 residues. Germline V lookup: CDR1 SGDLS, CDR2 YYNGEE. The CDR3 DNA sequence: TGTGCCAGCAGCGTATCAGGGGACCCTCAAGAGACCCAGTACTTC. Encoded protein: CASSVSGDPQETQYF.

The chain has TRBV7-8 and TRBJ2-7, with TRBD2 as a possible D gene (6 bases). CDR1 and CDR2 (germline): SGHVS, FQNEAQ. Between the trimmed V and J ends, which lost 5 bases and 2 bases, there was a span of 13 bases. This CDR3 is 14 amino acids long. The CDR3 protein is CASSPGLGAYEQYF. CDR3 in DNA: TGTGCCAGCAGCCCGGGACTGGGCGCCTACGAGCAGTACTTC.

The chain carries TRBV19 and TRBJ2-1, with D hard to call. The CDR3 covers 15 residues. Trimming cost V 7 bases and J 1 base, with 14 bases left between them. Germline loops: CDR1 LNHDA, CDR2 SQIVND (reference sequence). The DNA for the CDR3 is TGTGCCAGTAAACTACTTGGCGGTTCCTACAATGAGCAGTTCTTC. Protein product: CASKLLGGSYNEQFF.

This chain connects TRBV3-1 (or the pseudogene TRBV3-2) to TRBJ2-1; D might be TRBD1 (5 bases). V was pared by 7 bases and J by 6 bases, with 16 bases between. CDR3 length: 14 amino acids. Germline V lookup: CDR1 LGHDT, CDR2 YNNKEL (reference sequence). The CDR3 sequence is CASNRFGVPNEQFF. The DNA for the CDR3 is TGTGCCAGCAACAGGTTTGGGGTCCCCAATGAGCAGTTCTTC.

This chain links TRBV30 with TRBJ1-1; no clear D. The length of the CDR3 is 13 residues. Germline V CDR1 and CDR2: GTSNPN, SVGIG (reference sequence). Trimming pared 4 bases from V and 7 bases from J, leaving 16 bases between. CDR3 sequence reads: CAWNIAPNNEAFF. CDR3 nucleotides: TGTGCCTGGAATATTGCACCTAATAATGAAGCTTTCTTT.

The rearrangement joins TRBV4-2 to TRBJ1-5, with 7 bases aligning to TRBD1. Germline V CDR1 and CDR2: LGHNA, YNFKEQ. The CDR3 has 15 residues. Trimming at V came to 3 bases and at J to 0 bases, leaving 2 bases not matched to a gene. This chain's CDR3 is CASSQTGSSNQPQHF. The CDR3 nucleotides read TGTGCCAGCAGCCAGACAGGGAGTAGCAATCAGCCCCAGCATTTT.

A remark on this clone: One junction end disagrees with the germline gene, perhaps due to a read error. The chain recombines TRBV7-7 with TRBJ2-7, with a tentative D call TRBD1 (6 bases). This CDR3 has 16 amino acids. Per the germline V gene, CDR1 is SSHAT and CDR2 is FNYEAQ (reference sequence). CDR3 protein: CASTFTTGTYDYEQYF. As DNA, the CDR3 is TGTGCTAGCACCTTTACAACCGGGACATACGACTACGAGCAGTACTTC.

The V and J genes are TRBV5-1 and TRBJ2-5; a possible D gene is TRBD2 (7 bases). The CDR3 totals 13 residues. CDR1 is SGHRS, CDR2 YFSETQ, per germline. V lost 4 bases to trimming and J lost 5 bases, with 12 bases between them. The CDR3 sequence: CASSRGAAETQYF. The CDR3, as DNA: TGCGCCAGCAGCCGGGGGGCGGCGGAGACCCAGTACTTC.

The chain carries TRBV11-2 and TRBJ2-7, with a possible D match to TRBD2 (6 bases). Germline V gives CDR1 SGHAT, CDR2 FQNNGV. The length of the CDR3 is 14 residues. Between the trimmed V and J ends, which lost 4 bases and 0 bases, there was a span of 10 bases. The CDR3 is CASSSVRDSYEQYF. The CDR3 DNA follows: TGTGCCAGCAGCTCCGTGCGGGACTCCTACGAGCAGTACTTC.

The chain links TRBV5-1 to TRBJ2-7, with D possibly being TRBD2 (6 bases). This CDR3 region has 13 residues. Germline V lookup: CDR1 SGHRS, CDR2 YFSETQ. Trimming cost V 2 bases and J 7 bases, with 13 bases left between them. The CDR3 DNA follows: TGCGCCAGCAGCTTTCCGGGAGAGGGGGAGCAGTACTTC. The encoded protein is CASSFPGEGEQYF.

The chain is built from TRBV19 and TRBJ1-2; D gene uncertain. The CDR3 runs 14 residues. The V end was cut by 7 bases, the J end by 5 bases, with 17 bases between. From germline, CDR1 is LNHDA and CDR2 SQIVND (reference sequence). The CDR3 region has the DNA TGTGCCAGTACCACCGAGAGAGGGATTTATGGCTACACCTTC. This sequence encodes CASTTERGIYGYTF.

This rearrangement joins TRBV9 to TRBJ1-2; a possible D gene is TRBD1 (6 bases). There are 17 residues in the CDR3. Trimming pared 2 bases from V and 5 bases from J, leaving 22 bases between. Germline lookup yields CDR1 SGDLS and CDR2 YYNGEE. This CDR3 reads CASSVAGTPLDRYGYTF. DNA of the CDR3: TGTGCCAGCAGCGTCGCCGGGACACCCCTCGACCGGTATGGCTACACCTTC.

This clone was seen once. The chain combines TRBV28 with TRBJ2-1, with TRBD2 matching 7 bases. This CDR3 spans 17 amino acids. Per germline, CDR1 MDHEN and CDR2 SYDVKM. V shed 5 bases, J shed 1 base, and the junction held 11 bases outside the gene matches. CDR3 protein: CASSLPGGSQSYNEQFF. In nucleotides, the CDR3 is TGTGCCAGCAGTCTCCCAGGCGGGAGCCAATCCTACAATGAGCAGTTCTTC.

V and J are TRBV28 and TRBJ1-2, with D possibly being TRBD1 (5 bases). Germline V gene lookup returns CDR1 MDHEN and CDR2 SYDVKM. The V and J ends lost 4 bases and 0 bases respectively, with 9 bases between them. This CDR3 has 14 amino acids. CDR3 protein: CASSYPTANYGYTF. CDR3 in DNA: TGTGCCAGCAGTTATCCGACAGCTAACTATGGCTACACCTTC.

The rearrangement links TRBV7-8 to TRBJ2-1, with 10 bases lining up with TRBD2. Germline CDR1 reads SGHVS; CDR2 reads FQNEAQ. Trimming cost V 4 bases and J 2 bases; bases outside gene matches: 5. This CDR3 comprises 16 residues. CDR3 bases: TGTGCCAGCAGCTCGTGGACTAGCGGTACCTACAATGAGCAGTTCTTC. Translated: CASSSWTSGTYNEQFF.

This chain links TRBV5-1 with TRBJ2-1, with 11 positions matching TRBD2. Per germline, CDR1 SGHRS and CDR2 YFSETQ. The junction had 5 bases not matched to a gene; V was cut back by 0 bases and J by 12 bases. This CDR3 spans 14 amino acids. CDR3 DNA: TGCGCCAGCAGCTTGGAGCTAGCGGGAGGCGGGCAGTTCTTC. The encoded protein is CASSLELAGGGQFF.

The gene calls are TRBV18 and TRBJ2-3, with D maybe TRBD2 (6 bases). The CDR3 spans 16 residues. CDR1 and CDR2 (germline): KGHSH, LQKENI. Trimming removed 2 bases at V and 5 bases at J, with 17 bases between. The CDR3 sequence: CASSPNDPGVGDTQYF. In DNA, the CDR3 is TGTGCCAGCTCACCAAATGATCCGGGAGTAGGAGATACGCAGTATTTT.

This clone was recorded only once. The V and J genes are TRBV3-1 (or the pseudogene TRBV3-2) and TRBJ2-3, with a weak D call TRBD2 (5 bases). V dropped 6 bases and J dropped 0 bases, with 10 bases sitting between them. The V gene's germline CDR1 is LGHDT and CDR2 YNNKEL (reference sequence). The CDR3 spans 14 residues. The CDR3 loop reads CASRETTSTDTQYF. CDR3 in DNA: TGTGCCAGCAGAGAGACTACTAGCACAGATACGCAGTATTTT.

The chain joins TRBV6-5 to TRBJ2-3; D may be TRBD2 (6 bases). The V and J ends lost 4 bases and 3 bases respectively, with 14 bases between them. Germline V gene lookup returns CDR1 MNHEY and CDR2 SVGAGI. This CDR3 spans 15 amino acids. The CDR3 region is CASSSLTGATDTQYF. The CDR3 nucleotides are TGTGCCAGCAGTTCGTTAACGGGAGCTACAGATACGCAGTATTTT.

V is TRBV6-1 and J is TRBJ2-3; the match to TRBD2 covers 8 bases. The CDR3 consists of 15 residues. Germline V CDR1 and CDR2: MNHNS, SASEGT. V lost 2 bases to trimming and J lost 8 bases; unmatched junction nucleotides: 9. CDR3 protein: CASSESPGLVFTQYF. CDR3 nucleotide sequence: TGTGCCAGCAGTGAATCCCCGGGACTAGTTTTTACGCAGTATTTT.

The chain has TRBV4-1 and TRBJ2-7; D perhaps matches TRBD1 (5 bases). Trimming removed 0 bases from V and 4 bases from J, with 19 bases in between. The CDR3 totals 17 residues. Germline-derived CDR1 and CDR2 are MGHRA and YSYEKL. CDR3 coding DNA: TGCGCCAGCAGCCAAGATTCCCGGACAAGAACCTTTTACGAGCAGTACTTC. Translated, it gives CASSQDSRTRTFYEQYF.

The genes are TRBV6-1 and TRBJ2-7; D gene ambiguous. V lost 2 bases and J 1 base, leaving 9 bases between the germline ends. The CDR3 covers 14 residues. Germline V lookup: CDR1 MNHNS, CDR2 SASEGT. Here the CDR3 DNA reads TGTGCCAGCAGTGAATTAAGCTGGTCCTACGAGCAGTACTTC. Translation: CASSELSWSYEQYF.

The genes are TRBV11-3 and TRBJ2-1, with 11 bases aligning to TRBD2. The CDR3 contains 16 residues. Per germline, CDR1 SGHNT and CDR2 YENEEA. The V gene end was trimmed by 5 bases and the J gene end by 9 bases; junction bases not matched to a gene: 12. The CDR3 DNA follows: TGTGCCAGCAGCCGGGGTGAGACTAGCGGGGTTGGTGAGCAGTTCTTC. It translates to CASSRGETSGVGEQFF.

This sequence joins TRBV19 and TRBJ2-4, with TRBD1 identical over 9 bases. Germline V gene lookup returns CDR1 LNHDA and CDR2 SQIVND (reference sequence). This CDR3 spans 14 amino acids. V was clipped by 4 bases and J by 5 bases; unmatched bases: 3. The CDR3 region is CASSRDRDENIQYF. In DNA, the CDR3 is TGTGCCAGTAGTAGGGACAGGGATGAAAACATTCAGTACTTC.

The CDR3 DNA reads TGTGCCAGCAGCTTCTCGGGGGATCGGGAGGCAGATACGCAGTATTTT. Its translation: CASSFSGDREADTQYF. The chain carries TRBV7-8 and TRBJ2-3; 7 positions match TRBD2. CDR1 SGHVS and CDR2 FQNEAQ come from the germline V gene. CDR3 length: 16 amino acids. Germline trimming cut 3 bases from V and 4 bases from J; bases unmatched to any gene: 10.

The CDR3, as DNA: TGTGCCAGCAGGACTCCCGCAAAGTACGAGCAGTACTTC. Translation: CASRTPAKYEQYF. The rearrangement joins TRBV28 to TRBJ2-7; D is unclear. The germline V gene encodes CDR1 MDHEN and CDR2 SYDVKM. The CDR3 is made up of 13 amino acids. Trimming cost V 6 bases and J 4 bases, with 13 bases left between them.

The rearrangement uses TRBV11-2 and TRBJ1-4; TRBD1 might be the D (5 bases). CDR1 is SGHAT and CDR2 is FQNNGV in the germline V gene. Trimming removed 4 bases at V and 8 bases at J, with 14 bases between. The CDR3 has 14 amino acids. The CDR3 nucleotides read TGTGCCAGCAGCTCACCCGGGACTGGGGAAAAACTGTTTTTT. Protein product: CASSSPGTGEKLFF. The whole variable domain, filled in from reference TRBV11-2 and TRBJ1-4, reads EAGVAQSPRYKIIEKRQSVAFWCNPISGHATLYWYQQILGQGPKLLIQFQNNGVVDDSQLPKDRFSAERLKGVDSTLKIQPAKLEDSAVYLCASSSPGTGEKLFFGSGTQLSVL.

The V call is TRBV10-3, the J call TRBJ1-2; D unclear. CDR3 length: 11 amino acids. Trimming cost V 2 bases and J 11 bases, with 9 bases left between them. Germline lookup yields CDR1 ENHRY and CDR2 SYGVKD. The CDR3 DNA sequence: TGTGCCATCAGTGAGGGAGGGCGGTACACCTTC. As protein: CAISEGGRYTF.

The rearrangement joins TRBV18 to TRBJ2-4; TRBD1 agrees at 10 bases. V lost 4 bases and J lost 8; bases outside the gene matches: 8. This CDR3 is 15 amino acids long. Germline values: CDR1 KGHSH, CDR2 LQKENI. The DNA for the CDR3 is TGTGCCAGCTCACGAAGACAGGGGGCAGAATACATTCAGTACTTC. It translates to CASSRRQGAEYIQYF. The full variable domain, its missing parts supplied by reference TRBV18 and TRBJ2-4, is NAGVMQNPRHLVRRRGQEARLRCSPMKGHSHVYWYRQLPEEGLKFMVYLQKENIIDESGMPKERFSAEFPKEGPSILRIQQVVRGDSAAYFCASSRRQGAEYIQYFGAGTRLSVL.

The genes are TRBV29-1 and TRBJ2-1, with TRBD1 matching 10 bases. Per germline, CDR1 SQVTM and CDR2 ANQGSEA. Germline trimming cut 0 bases from V and 6 bases from J; bases unmatched to any gene: 8. This CDR3 region has 16 residues. CDR3: CSVEDEGDRGLNEQFF. The CDR3 DNA is TGCAGCGTTGAAGATGAGGGGGACAGGGGCCTCAATGAGCAGTTCTTC.